Presented here are 20 T cell receptor beta chains from one specimen sequenced in a study of spatial heterogeneity in lung cancer. Study outcomes and limitations: Tumor mutation counts were tracked by expanded intratumoral alpha and beta TCR counts.

Time point meaning: sample taken at primary tumor resection. TCRdb ran MiXCR on the 5' RACE reads and lists one entry per CDR3 protein. The sample yields some 11,000 distinct CDR3 sequences, 6.5% to 8.5% seen once. These receptors have no identified antigens. Sequenced here: lung tumor tissue, sampled at surgery. These receptor sequences come from a female donor with early-stage non-small cell lung cancer.

Relative to its sample, this clonotype is medium-sized (0.01 to 0.1%). This beta chain represents an off-target read in a library built for alpha chains; its size is of limited meaning. The rearrangement uses TRBV20-1 and TRBJ2-5; TRBD2 aligns across 8 bases. CDR1 and CDR2 from the germline V gene are DFQATT and SNEGSKA (reference sequence). Trimming at V came to 2 bases and at J to 7 bases, leaving 9 bases not matched to a gene. The CDR3 contains 14 residues. In nucleotides, the CDR3 is TGCAGTGCTAGACCCCCCGGGGGGGGCGGGACCCAGTACTTC. Its translation is CSARPPGGGGTQYF.

This clonotype was seen at least ten times. Being off target in a library aimed at alpha chains, this beta chain has a size of little meaning. This chain connects TRBV6-2 or TRBV6-3 to TRBJ2-7; no definite D call. The CDR3 length is 12 residues. Germline V gives CDR1 MNHEY, CDR2 SVGEGT. V was pared by 2 bases and J by 2 bases, with 4 bases between. Written as DNA, the CDR3 is TGTGCCAGCAGTTACCCCCCCTACGAGCAGTACTTC. Protein sequence: CASSYPPYEQYF.

This clonotype was counted only a few times. Because this beta chain is a stray read in a library intended to capture alpha chains, its abundance should not be given much weight. The rearrangement joins TRBV12-3 or TRBV12-4 to TRBJ2-7, with D unresolved. This CDR3 comprises 14 residues. V was pared by 5 bases and J by 0 bases, with 11 bases between. CDR3 in amino acids: CASSGRASSYEQYF. DNA for the CDR3: TGTGCCAGCAGTGGACGGGCGAGCTCCTACGAGCAGTACTTC.

This clonotype was picked up many times. With the library built for alpha chains, this beta chain is off target and its frequency is not meaningful. The chain couples TRBV4-2 to TRBJ2-2, with a tentative D call TRBD1 (6 bases). CDR3 length: 14 amino acids. Germline values: CDR1 LGHNA, CDR2 YNFKEQ. Trimming stripped 4 bases from V and 4 bases from J, with 10 bases between. As DNA, the CDR3 is TGTGCCAGCAGCCTCACAGGGTCCACCGGGGAGCTGTTTTTT. Its translation: CASSLTGSTGELFF.

This clonotype is judged medium-sized (0.01 to 0.1%). This beta chain is an unintended read in a library built for alpha chains; its size means little. The chain carries TRBV20-1 and TRBJ2-7, with 7 positions matching TRBD1. CDR3 length equals 14 residues. Germline CDR1 DFQATT, CDR2 SNEGSKA (reference sequence). V was pared by 0 bases and J by 6 bases, with 8 bases of the junction left unmatched. The CDR3 nucleotides read TGCAGTGCTAGAGATCTCAACAGGGGATCCGAGCAGTACTTC. As protein: CSARDLNRGSEQYF.

This clonotype was observed at least ten times. This beta chain is an off-target read within a library intended for alpha chains, so its frequency means little. The V call is TRBV10-2, the J call TRBJ2-4; the D gene is possibly TRBD2 (5 bases). CDR3 length equals 13 residues. Germline CDR1 and CDR2: WSHSY and SAAADI. Trimming stripped 10 bases from V and 2 bases from J, with 12 bases between. DNA for the CDR3: TGCGCCACGGCGACTACGACCAAAAACATTCAGTACTTC. This encodes CATATTTKNIQYF.

In its sample, this clonotype was seen many times. This beta chain slipped into a library made for alpha chains as a stray read, so its size is not meaningful. The chain uses TRBV5-1 and TRBJ2-3, with 7 nucleotides matching TRBD1. The V gene end was trimmed by 0 bases and the J gene end by 6 bases; junction bases not matched to a gene: 7. Germline V CDR1 and CDR2: SGHRS, YFSETQ. This CDR3 has 15 residues. The CDR3 protein is CASSLGTGGRDTQYF. The CDR3 region has the DNA TGCGCCAGCAGCTTGGGGACAGGAGGCCGGGATACGCAGTATTTT.

This clonotype is medium-sized. Because the library targeted alpha chains, this beta chain is an off-target read whose size means little. V usage is TRBV20-1 and J usage is TRBJ2-7; perhaps D is TRBD1 or TRBD2 (6 bases each). Germline V gene data show CDR1 as DFQATT and CDR2 as SNEGSKA (reference sequence). The CDR3 consists of 12 residues. The V end was cut by 3 bases, the J end by 3 bases, with 9 bases between. This chain's CDR3 is CSASEGGYEQYF. The CDR3 DNA reads as TGCAGTGCTAGTGAGGGGGGCTACGAGCAGTACTTC.

This clonotype appeared many times. The library was prepared for alpha chains; this beta chain is a stray read, so its frequency means little. The CDR3 sequence is CASRSLPTSGASTDTQYF. The CDR3 DNA follows: TGTGCCAGCAGATCGCTACCGACTAGCGGTGCTAGCACAGATACGCAGTATTTT. The chain is built from TRBV7-8 and TRBJ2-3; 9 nucleotides align to TRBD2. Trimming removed 6 bases from V and 0 bases from J; junction bases left unmatched: 13. The length of the CDR3 is 18 residues. Germline V gene lookup returns CDR1 SGHVS and CDR2 FQNEAQ. Combining the CDR3 with reference TRBV7-8 and TRBJ2-3 gives the whole variable domain GAGVSQSPRYKVAKRGQDVALRCDPISGHVSLFWYQQALGQGPEFLTYFQNEAQLDKSGLPSDRFFAERPEGSVSTLKIQRTQQEDSAVYLCASRSLPTSGASTDTQYFGPGTRLTVL.

This clonotype was seen ten or more times. In a library made to pick up alpha chains, this beta chain is a stray read with a size that means little. The chain joins TRBV11-2 to TRBJ1-2, with 7 nucleotides matching TRBD1. The CDR3 extends over 16 amino acids. CDR1 SGHAT and CDR2 FQNNGV come from the germline V gene. V gave up 5 bases and J gave up 4 bases; unmatched junction bases: 13. CDR3: CASSGSTGKGVYGYTF. In nucleotides, the CDR3 is TGTGCCAGCAGCGGGTCGACAGGGAAGGGGGTCTATGGCTACACCTTC.

This clonotype is medium-sized in the sample. The size of this beta chain means little, since it is a stray read in a library made for alpha chains. The chain carries TRBV5-1 and TRBJ1-2, with D possibly matching TRBD1 (5 bases). Trimming cost V 0 bases and J 3 bases, with 6 bases left between them. Germline V gene lookup returns CDR1 SGHRS and CDR2 YFSETQ. The CDR3 has 13 amino acids. CDR3 bases: TGCGCCAGCAGCTTGGGCAGGGACTATGGCTACACCTTC. It encodes CASSLGRDYGYTF.

This clonotype was recorded at least ten times. Within a library made for alpha chains, this beta chain is off target, and its count is uninformative. The chain uses TRBV20-1 and TRBJ2-3; D is uncertain. From germline, CDR1 is DFQATT and CDR2 SNEGSKA (reference sequence). This CDR3 comprises 13 residues. Trimming left V 7 bases short and J 2 bases short, with 13 bases between. The DNA for the CDR3 is TGCAGTGTCCCTTTCGGGTTCACAGATACGCAGTATTTT. Protein sequence: CSVPFGFTDTQYF.

By share, this clonotype counts as medium-sized. This beta chain is an unintended read in a library built for alpha chains; its size means little. The V and J genes are TRBV10-3 and TRBJ2-1; D unresolved. The germline gives CDR1 ENHRY, CDR2 SYGVKD. The CDR3 runs to 12 residues. V was pared by 2 bases and J by 3 bases, with 2 bases between. DNA for the CDR3: TGTGCCATCAGTGAGGTCTACAATGAGCAGTTCTTC. It encodes CAISEVYNEQFF.

This clonotype was recorded at least ten times. This beta chain lies outside the target of a library built for alpha chains; its clone size means little. J is TRBJ2-7 and V is TRBV20-1, with D tentatively TRBD1 (6 bases). CDR3 length equals 14 residues. Per the germline V gene, CDR1 is DFQATT and CDR2 is SNEGSKA (reference sequence). Trimming took 5 bases from V and 1 from J, leaving 15 bases between them. CDR3 in DNA: TGCAGTGCTCAGGGCAGGGGTTTATCCTACGAGCAGTACTTC. Protein: CSAQGRGLSYEQYF.

By frequency in the sample, this clonotype is medium-sized. This beta chain turned up in a library designed for alpha chains; as an off-target read, its abundance says little. The CDR3 coding sequence is TGTGCCAGCTCCTTTGGGAGGGCCGGGGAGCTGTTTTTT. Encoded protein: CASSFGRAGELFF. V and J are TRBV7-8 and TRBJ2-2; TRBD2 agrees at 7 bases. The CDR3 totals 13 residues. V shed 8 bases, J shed 6 bases, and the junction held 6 bases outside the gene matches. Germline CDR1 reads SGHVS; CDR2 reads FQNEAQ.

This clonotype was seen ten or more times. A library prepared for alpha chains yielded this beta chain as an off-target read; its size is of little meaning. The chain has TRBV28 and TRBJ1-6; D call uncertain. From germline, CDR1 is MDHEN and CDR2 SYDVKM. Trimming pared 1 base from V and 8 bases from J, leaving 21 bases between. This CDR3 is built from 18 residues. The CDR3 nucleotides read TGTGCCAGCAGTTTATCCGACGCGCTAGGGAGCCTTGATTCACCCCTCCACTTT. Residues: CASSLSDALGSLDSPLHF.

About this clonotype: Within a library made for alpha chains, this beta chain is off target, and its count is uninformative. This CDR3 reads CSALSDRLLRVAFF. Written as DNA, the CDR3 is TGCAGTGCGCTCTCGGACAGGTTACTAAGGGTAGCTTTCTTT. The rearrangement links TRBV20-1 to TRBJ1-1, with TRBD1 matching 7 bases. With V trimmed by 6 bases and J by 10 bases, 17 bases remained unmatched. The germline gives CDR1 DFQATT, CDR2 SNEGSKA (reference sequence). The CDR3 contains 14 residues.

This clonotype is judged medium-sized. Within a library made for alpha chains, this beta chain is off target, and its count is uninformative. V is TRBV28 and J is TRBJ1-5; D gene uncertain. V was clipped by 1 base and J by 6 bases, with 7 bases between them. Germline V gives CDR1 MDHEN, CDR2 SYDVKM. The CDR3 is 13 amino acids. The chain's CDR3 is CASSLLGGQPQHF. The CDR3 DNA reads TGTGCCAGCAGTTTATTAGGAGGTCAGCCCCAGCATTTT.

This clonotype has just a few counts. Within a library made for alpha chains, this beta chain is off target, and its count is uninformative. V gene TRBV4-3 combines with J gene TRBJ2-1, with D tentatively TRBD1 or TRBD2 (5 bases each). This CDR3 comprises 17 residues. The V and J ends lost 0 bases and 12 bases respectively, with 24 bases between them. Germline loops: CDR1 LGHNA, CDR2 YSLEER. The CDR3: CASSQDGPGRPNEGQFF. CDR3 bases: TGCGCCAGCAGCCAAGACGGCCCGGGGCGCCCCAATGAGGGGCAGTTCTTC.

This clonotype was counted many times. With the library built for alpha chains, this beta chain is off target and its frequency is not meaningful. The chain couples TRBV9 to TRBJ2-7; a possible D gene is TRBD2 (5 bases). There are 14 residues in the CDR3. V was clipped by 4 bases and J by 7 bases, with 18 bases between them. Per the germline V gene, CDR1 is SGDLS and CDR2 is YYNGEE. Here the CDR3 reads CASSTSPGRREQYF. CDR3 sequence (DNA): TGTGCCAGCAGCACCTCCCCGGGGAGAAGGGAGCAGTACTTC.